This T cell receptor beta chain was identified in a study of T cell responses to AZD1222 COVID-19 vaccine. The repertoire was sequenced with immunoSEQ multiplex PCR; TCRdb's copy has only in-frame clones and lacks some. This sample carries roughly 120,000 clones, just under 90% of them seen once, and the ten largest clones take nearly 4.5%. About this clone: Its antigen is still unknown.

The V gene lost 4 bases and the J gene lost 0 bases, with 18 bases spanning the gap. CDR3 size: 17 residues. Per the germline V gene, CDR1 is MNHNS and CDR2 is SASEGT. General observations from the study: The donor group comprised mostly white British people and more females; the analysis possibly underestimated clonal diversity. All repertoire sampling was performed exclusively after the peak T cell response. Targeting of unmutated variant regions was reportedly seen in nearly half of spike-specific TCRs.

The chain is built from TRBV6-1 and TRBJ1-1, with D perhaps matching TRBD1 (6 bases). This specimen was peripheral blood, taken on day 0 of AZD1222 vaccination. The source of this sequence is an adult in good health. As DNA, the CDR3 is TGTGCCAGCAGTGTCCCTAGGGGGGGTGGAGTGAACACTGAAGCTTTCTTT. Residues: CASSVPRGGGVNTEAFF.